The 16 T cell receptor beta chains below all came from one sample that was sequenced in a study of T cells in Graves' hyperthyroidism and ophthalmopathy. There were TCR beta CDR3 regions amplified from RNA transcripts. First-round RT-PCR targeting the TCR CDR3 was performed with the HTBI primer set. TCRdb itself ran the multiplex PCR reads through MiXCR, one entry per CDR3 protein. Of some 380,000 distinct CDR3 sequences in the sample, about 14% were seen once. Sequencing input: blood. These receptors all stem from a man aged 25-40 years with Graves' hyperthyroidism that later progressed to Graves' ophthalmopathy.

A few counts support this clonotype. The chain has TRBV3-1 and TRBJ2-5, with TRBD1 matching 7 bases. The CDR3 sequence is 16 residues long. Trimming removed 2 bases from V and 0 bases from J; junction bases left unmatched: 6. Germline CDR1 LGHDT, CDR2 YNNKEL (reference sequence). CDR3 bases: TGTGCCAGCAGCCAACACCGGGACAGCTACCAAGAGACCCAGTACTTC. Its translation is CASSQHRDSYQETQYF.

V and J are TRBV7-2 and TRBJ1-1, with 8 positions matching TRBD1. The trim removed 4 bases at V and 1 base at J, leaving 8 bases unmatched. The germline V gene has CDR1 SGHTA and CDR2 FQGNSA. The CDR3 is 16 amino acids. For the CDR3, the DNA is TGTGCCAGCAGCTCCGGGACAGGAATTAGGAACACTGAAGCTTTCTTT. Protein: CASSSGTGIRNTEAFF.

J is TRBJ1-1 and V is TRBV27; 9 nucleotides line up with TRBD1. The germline CDR1 and CDR2 sequences are MNHEY and SMNVEV (reference sequence). This CDR3 region has 14 residues. With 6 bases clipped from V and 5 bases from J, the junction kept 7 bases outside the gene matches. The CDR3 here is CASRKQGAGTEAFF. CDR3 DNA sequence: TGTGCCAGCAGAAAACAGGGGGCTGGAACTGAAGCTTTCTTT.

This clonotype was counted at least ten times. The chain carries TRBV20-1 and TRBJ1-6; 7 nucleotides line up with TRBD1. This CDR3 contains 16 residues. V gave up 2 bases and J gave up 7 bases; unmatched junction bases: 11. Germline V gene lookup returns CDR1 DFQATT and CDR2 SNEGSKA (reference sequence). CDR3 residues: CSARPPPGQTNSPLHF. In DNA, the CDR3 is TGCAGTGCTAGACCACCCCCGGGACAGACGAATTCACCCCTCCACTTT.

This clonotype was counted a few times. Here the CDR3 reads CASSLGLGGDNEQFF. In nucleotides, the CDR3 is TGTGCCAGCAGCTTAGGCCTGGGAGGGGACAATGAGCAGTTCTTC. The V call is TRBV13, the J call TRBJ2-1; TRBD2 matches 7 bases. With V trimmed by 0 bases and J by 5 bases, 4 bases remained unmatched. The CDR3 loop spans 15 amino acids. Per germline, CDR1 PRHDT and CDR2 FYEKMQ (reference sequence).

Here the CDR3 reads CASSLDGISEFEAFF. The DNA for the CDR3 is TGCGCCAGCAGCTTGGATGGTATCTCCGAATTTGAAGCTTTCTTT. The chain has TRBV5-1 and TRBJ1-1; D is unclear. The CDR3 is 15 residues long. Trimming took off 0 bases at V and 7 bases at J, with 16 bases between the two ends. Looked up from germline, CDR1 is SGHRS and CDR2 is YFSETQ.

The table lists this clonotype with many counts. V and J are TRBV28 and TRBJ1-2; D call uncertain. The V end was cut by 7 bases, the J end by 6 bases, with 15 bases between. The CDR3 is 13 amino acids. From germline, CDR1 is MDHEN and CDR2 SYDVKM. In DNA, the CDR3 is TGTGCCAGCACCTCGGGCAGGAAAAATGGCTACACCTTC. Amino acid sequence: CASTSGRKNGYTF.

The chain carries TRBV19 and TRBJ2-5, with 9 bases lining up with TRBD1. Germline CDR1 and CDR2: LNHDA and SQIVND (reference sequence). There are 14 residues in the CDR3. After removal of 3 bases from V and 6 bases from J, the junction contained 5 bases not matched to a gene. CDR3 nucleotides: TGTGCCAGTAGTATCGGACAGGGGCGTCAGACCCAGTACTTC. It is translated as CASSIGQGRQTQYF.

This clonotype was seen repeatedly, ten times or more. The V gene is TRBV6-1, the J gene TRBJ1-2; D perhaps matches TRBD1 (5 bases). This CDR3 has 16 residues. In germline, CDR1 is MNHNS, CDR2 SASEGT. With 6 bases removed from V and 3 bases from J, the gap between germline ends came to 20 bases. CDR3 coding DNA: TGTGCCAGCAGGGGGGATTTATGGGAGACCCACTATGGCTACACCTTC. The encoded protein is CASRGDLWETHYGYTF.

This clonotype was found many times. J is TRBJ1-1 and V is TRBV19; weak D call: TRBD1 (6 bases). CDR1 is LNHDA, CDR2 SQIVND, per germline (reference sequence). The CDR3 is made up of 12 amino acids. V was cut by 7 bases and J by 5 bases, with 11 bases left in between. CDR3 coding DNA: TGTGCCAGTAACAGGGAGGGGACTGAAGCTTTCTTT. It yields the protein CASNREGTEAFF.

The rearrangement uses TRBV18 and TRBJ2-7; D may match TRBD1 or TRBD2 (5 bases each). CDR3 length: 14 residues. Trimming pared 2 bases from V and 6 bases from J, leaving 14 bases between. The germline V gene encodes CDR1 KGHSH and CDR2 LQKENI. The CDR3 nucleotides read TGTGCCAGCTCACCAGTCACGAGGGGTGGCGAGCAGTACTTC. Its protein is CASSPVTRGGEQYF. Together with reference TRBV18 and TRBJ2-7, the CDR3 gives the full variable domain: NAGVMQNPRHLVRRRGQEARLRCSPMKGHSHVYWYRQLPEEGLKFMVYLQKENIIDESGMPKERFSAEFPKEGPSILRIQQVVRGDSAAYFCASSPVTRGGEQYFGPGTRLTVT.

The sample holds a few counts of this clonotype. The chain joins TRBV12-3 or TRBV12-4 to TRBJ2-6; no definite D call. The V end was cut by 5 bases, the J end by 0 bases, with 8 bases between. The CDR3 is made up of 15 amino acids. CDR3 in DNA: TGTGCCAGCAGTGTAGGCCACTCTGGGGCCAACGTCCTGACTTTC. Translating it yields CASSVGHSGANVLTF.

The CDR3 coding sequence is TGCAGTGCTGGAAGCTCTCCCGGGACAGGGATTCGTGGCTACACCTTC. Its protein product is CSAGSSPGTGIRGYTF. The J gene is TRBJ1-2, the V gene TRBV20-1, with TRBD1 matching over 9 bases. Germline V gene sequence: CDR1 DFQATT, CDR2 SNEGSKA (reference sequence). The CDR3 has 16 amino acids. Trimming took 5 bases from V and 7 from J; bases not matched to a gene: 17.

The chain recombines TRBV19 with TRBJ2-4; perhaps TRBD2 as D (7 bases). The V and J ends lost 6 bases and 3 bases respectively, with 18 bases between them. Per the germline V gene, CDR1 is LNHDA and CDR2 is SQIVND (reference sequence). The CDR3 is 16 amino acids. As DNA, the CDR3 is TGTGCCAGTAGCCCGGCGCGGGGGCAGGGCAAAAACATTCAGTACTTC. It specifies CASSPARGQGKNIQYF.

The gene calls are TRBV28 and TRBJ1-1, with TRBD1 matching over 8 bases. CDR1 and CDR2 (germline): MDHEN, SYDVKM. The ends lost 3 bases at V and 2 bases at J; junction bases unmatched: 8. The CDR3 totals 16 residues. The CDR3 is CASSFGQGAHNTEAFF. The CDR3 region has the DNA TGTGCCAGCAGTTTTGGGCAGGGGGCGCATAACACTGAAGCTTTCTTT.

Concerning this clonotype itself: A much larger clonotype is one base distant, so this may be a read error. The chain has TRBV6-2 or TRBV6-3 and TRBJ2-1, with D hard to call. CDR1 is MNHEY, CDR2 SVGEGT, per germline. This CDR3 has 13 amino acids. V lost 6 bases to trimming and J lost 4 bases, with 10 bases between them. In nucleotides, the CDR3 is TGTGCCAGCAGGCTGACCGCGTACAATGAGCAGTTCTTC. Its translation: CASRLTAYNEQFF.